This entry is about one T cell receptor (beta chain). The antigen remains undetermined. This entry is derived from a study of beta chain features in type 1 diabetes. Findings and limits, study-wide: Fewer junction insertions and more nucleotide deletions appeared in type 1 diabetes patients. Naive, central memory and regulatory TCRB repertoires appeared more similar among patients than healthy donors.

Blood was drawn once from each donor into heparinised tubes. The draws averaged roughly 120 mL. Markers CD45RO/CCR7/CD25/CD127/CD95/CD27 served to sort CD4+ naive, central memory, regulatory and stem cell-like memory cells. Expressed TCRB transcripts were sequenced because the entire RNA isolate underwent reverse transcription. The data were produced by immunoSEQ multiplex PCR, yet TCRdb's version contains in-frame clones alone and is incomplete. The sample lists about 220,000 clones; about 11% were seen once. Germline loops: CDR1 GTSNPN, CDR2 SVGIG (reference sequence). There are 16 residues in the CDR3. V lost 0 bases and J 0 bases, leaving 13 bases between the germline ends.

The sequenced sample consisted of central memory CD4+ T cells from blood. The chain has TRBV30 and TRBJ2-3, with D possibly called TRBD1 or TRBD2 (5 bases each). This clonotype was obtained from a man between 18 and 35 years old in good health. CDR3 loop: CAWSVGTVASTDTQYF. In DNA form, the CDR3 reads TGTGCCTGGAGTGTCGGGACGGTAGCTAGCACAGATACGCAGTATTTT. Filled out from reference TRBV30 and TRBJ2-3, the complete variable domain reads SQTIHQWPATLVQPVGSPLSLECTVEGTSNPNLYWYRQAAGRGLQLLFYSVGIGQISSEVPQNLSASRPQDRQFILSSKKLLLSDSGFYLCAWSVGTVASTDTQYFGPGTRLTVL.